This TCR beta chain was sequenced in a study of PD-L1 blockade in urothelial cancer. This CDR3 spans 12 amino acids. Only in-frame clones appear in the TCRdb table, and some are missing; sequencing was by immunoSEQ multiplex PCR. The sample records more than 90,000 clones, 80% to 95% being singletons. The time point was: peripheral blood 6 weeks after treatment start. Here the sequenced sample was PBMCs, taken around atezolizumab (anti-PD-L1) treatment. The chain joins TRBV21-1 to TRBJ1-5. TRBV21-1 is noted as a pseudogene. This clonotype was sampled from a man aged 60 to 75 with urothelial cancer. CDR3: CASSENYQPQHF. The CDR3 nucleotides are TGTGCCAGCAGCGAAAACTATCAGCCCCAGCATTTT.